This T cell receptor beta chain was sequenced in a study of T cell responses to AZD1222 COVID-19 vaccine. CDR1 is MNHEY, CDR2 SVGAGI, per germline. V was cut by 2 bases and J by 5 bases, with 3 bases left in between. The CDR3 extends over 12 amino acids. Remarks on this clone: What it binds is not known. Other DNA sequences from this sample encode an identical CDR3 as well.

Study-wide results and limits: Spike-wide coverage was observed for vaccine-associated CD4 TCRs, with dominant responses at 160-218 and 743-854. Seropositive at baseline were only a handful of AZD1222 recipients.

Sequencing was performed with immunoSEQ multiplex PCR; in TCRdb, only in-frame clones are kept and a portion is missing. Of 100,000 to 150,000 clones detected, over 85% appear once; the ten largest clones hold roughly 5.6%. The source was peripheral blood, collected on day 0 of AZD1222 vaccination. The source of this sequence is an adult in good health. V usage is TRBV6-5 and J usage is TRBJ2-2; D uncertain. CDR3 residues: CASSYGTGELFF. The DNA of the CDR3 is TGTGCCAGCAGTTACGGTACCGGGGAGCTGTTTTTT.